Each of the 30 T cell receptor beta chains below was sequenced from the same sample in a study of OX40 agonist ivuxolimab in advanced cancers. Only in-frame clones appear in the TCRdb table, and some are missing; sequencing was by immunoSEQ multiplex PCR. Of approximately 90,000 clones in the sample, roughly 89% were seen once. Sequences were derived from CD4+ or CD8+ T cells sorted from blood, sampled in a trial of the OX40 agonist ivuxolimab. The receptors shown here come from an adult with an advanced solid tumor such as melanoma, head and neck, liver or kidney cancer.

The chain uses TRBV18 and TRBJ1-2; D not resolved. This CDR3 has 18 residues. Germline V lookup: CDR1 KGHSH, CDR2 LQKENI. V lost 3 bases, J lost 1 base, and 21 bases lay in between. For the CDR3, the DNA is TGTGCCAGCTCACCCCGAGTAGTAGCGTCTGGTGGTAACTATGGCTACACCTTC. It codes for CASSPRVVASGGNYGYTF.

CDR3 DNA: TGTGCCAGCAGCCAAGAGCTGGGACGCACAGATACGCAGTATTTT. It specifies CASSQELGRTDTQYF. This chain joins TRBV4-2 and TRBJ2-3; D possibly uses TRBD1 or TRBD2 (5 bases each). The ends were cut back, 0 bases at V and 1 base at J, with 8 bases in the middle. CDR1 and CDR2 from the germline V gene are LGHNA and YNFKEQ. This CDR3 has 15 amino acids.

V gene TRBV27 combines with J gene TRBJ1-5, with D perhaps TRBD1 (6 bases). The V gene's germline CDR1 is MNHEY and CDR2 SMNVEV (reference sequence). Trimming stripped 6 bases from V and 2 bases from J, with 14 bases between. The CDR3 is 15 amino acids. CDR3 DNA sequence: TGTGCCAGCAGCAGGGGCCGATCAGGCAATCAGCCCCAGCATTTT. Amino acids: CASSRGRSGNQPQHF.

This chain uses TRBV6-5 with TRBJ1-5; 9 bases are a match to TRBD1. The CDR3 spans 15 residues. The germline CDR1 and CDR2 sequences are MNHEY and SVGAGI. Trimming at V came to 6 bases and at J to 2 bases, leaving 5 bases not matched to a gene. The CDR3 loop is CASRTDRGGNQPQHF. As DNA, the CDR3 is TGTGCCAGCAGAACGGACAGGGGTGGCAATCAGCCCCAGCATTTT.

This clone was recorded once. This chain joins TRBV4-1 and TRBJ2-1, with TRBD1 as a possible D gene (6 bases). Germline CDR1 MGHRA, CDR2 YSYEKL. The CDR3 covers 13 residues. Trimming left V 6 bases short and J 5 bases short, with 11 bases between. DNA of the CDR3: TGCGCCAGCAGGGTGGACAGTGACAATGAGCAGTTCTTC. Translation: CASRVDSDNEQFF.

A single count supports this clone. This rearrangement joins TRBV19 to TRBJ1-4, with unresolved D. V lost 7 bases and J 0 bases, leaving 12 bases between the germline ends. CDR3 size: 15 residues. Germline values: CDR1 LNHDA, CDR2 SQIVND (reference sequence). CDR3 bases: TGTGCCAGTACGTCCATTCTTACAACTAATGAAAAACTGTTTTTT. Translating it yields CASTSILTTNEKLFF.

CDR3 in amino acids: CASSSGQGRGETQYF. The CDR3 nucleotides are TGTGCCAGCAGCTCGGGACAGGGGCGAGGAGAGACCCAGTACTTC. This chain uses TRBV7-2 with TRBJ2-5, with 10 bases identical to TRBD1. The V gene's germline CDR1 is SGHTA and CDR2 FQGNSA. V was clipped by 4 bases and J by 4 bases; unmatched bases: 6. This CDR3 is 15 amino acids long.

The chain combines TRBV5-1 with TRBJ1-1; 8 nucleotides agree with TRBD1. The CDR3 covers 13 residues. After removal of 4 bases from V and 11 bases from J, the junction contained 10 bases not matched to a gene. Germline V lookup: CDR1 SGHRS, CDR2 YFSETQ. CDR3 in amino acids: CASSPEVTGAAFF. The DNA for the CDR3 is TGCGCCAGCAGCCCAGAAGTGACAGGGGCCGCTTTCTTT.

The CDR3 protein is CASSRAGDGETQYF. In nucleotides, the CDR3 is TGTGCCAGCAGTCGCGCAGGGGATGGAGAGACCCAGTACTTC. This sequence joins TRBV11-2 and TRBJ2-5; a weak D match, TRBD1 (6 bases). V dropped 6 bases and J dropped 4 bases, with 15 bases sitting between them. The germline V gene encodes CDR1 SGHAT and CDR2 FQNNGV. This CDR3 region has 14 residues.

The chain is built from TRBV30 and TRBJ1-1; the D gene is possibly TRBD1 (6 bases). Trimming took 2 bases from V and 2 from J, leaving 21 bases between them. This CDR3 spans 17 amino acids. The germline gives CDR1 GTSNPN, CDR2 SVGIG (reference sequence). CDR3 DNA sequence: TGTGCCTGGAGTAAGGGGGGGGCGCTTCGGCACAACACTGAAGCTTTCTTT. Its translation: CAWSKGGALRHNTEAFF.

This clone appeared once. The gene calls are TRBV19 and TRBJ2-1; D perhaps matches TRBD2 (5 bases). CDR3 size: 14 residues. V lost 6 bases, J lost 3 bases, and 12 bases lay in between. The germline gives CDR1 LNHDA, CDR2 SQIVND (reference sequence). CDR3 protein: CASRTPGYYNEQFF. In DNA form, the CDR3 reads TGTGCCAGTAGAACCCCGGGGTACTACAATGAGCAGTTCTTC.

The chain combines TRBV9 with TRBJ2-7, with TRBD2 matching over 9 bases. Looked up from germline, CDR1 is SGDLS and CDR2 is YYNGEE. This CDR3 contains 14 residues. The CDR3 sequence: CGPRPASGEYEQYF. The CDR3, as DNA: TGTGGCCCACGGCCGGCTAGCGGGGAATACGAGCAGTACTTC.

The chain employs TRBV7-3 and TRBJ1-2; D is ambiguous. Germline V lookup: CDR1 SGHTA, CDR2 FQGTGA. The germline V and J ends were trimmed by 3 bases and 5 bases, with 16 bases remaining between them. The CDR3 is 15 residues long. The CDR3 spells CASSFLVPVEYGYTF. Written as DNA, the CDR3 is TGTGCCAGCAGCTTTCTTGTCCCAGTGGAATATGGCTACACCTTC.

The CDR3 sequence: CASSKGQRGANGYTF. The CDR3 DNA reads TGTGCCAGCAGCAAAGGCCAGCGGGGGGCGAATGGCTACACCTTC. The genes are TRBV21-1 and TRBJ1-2. TRBV21-1 corresponds to a pseudogene. CDR3 length equals 15 residues.

This clone is a singleton in its sample. This chain joins TRBV28 and TRBJ2-3, with TRBD1 matching 11 bases. Per germline, CDR1 MDHEN and CDR2 SYDVKM. V gave up 6 bases and J gave up 5 bases; unmatched junction bases: 7. This CDR3 has 15 amino acids. For the CDR3, the DNA is TGTGCCAGCAGCCTGGGACAGGGGGAAGTAGATACGCAGTATTTT. It translates to CASSLGQGEVDTQYF.

This clone was recorded once. The chain carries TRBV28 and TRBJ1-4; 7 bases map to TRBD1. The germline gives CDR1 MDHEN, CDR2 SYDVKM. This CDR3 has 18 amino acids. Losses at the gene ends were 5 bases for V and 0 bases for J; bases not matched to a gene: 12. This chain's CDR3 is CASSPRTGWGATNEKLFF. The CDR3 DNA follows: TGTGCCAGCAGTCCCCGGACAGGATGGGGAGCAACTAATGAAAAACTGTTTTTT.

The chain uses TRBV18 and TRBJ1-6; TRBD1 agrees at 8 bases. The CDR3 runs to 16 residues. J lost 10 bases, V lost 1 base, and 9 bases had no gene match. The germline CDR1 and CDR2 sequences are KGHSH and LQKENI. Here the CDR3 reads CASSPRDPAGGSPLHF. The CDR3 coding sequence is TGTGCCAGCTCACCACGTGATCCGGCAGGGGGCTCACCCCTCCACTTT.

This clone was picked up one time. This chain connects TRBV5-4 to TRBJ1-1; 10 positions match TRBD1. The CDR3 contains 13 residues. V dropped 1 base and J dropped 8; count of bases not matched to a gene: 2. CDR1 and CDR2 from the germline V gene are SGHNT and YYREEE (reference sequence). Written as DNA, the CDR3 is TGTGCCAGCAGCTTGCGGGACAGGGGCGAAGCTTTCTTT. Its protein is CASSLRDRGEAFF.

The chain carries TRBV4-3 and TRBJ1-1; a weak D match, TRBD1 (5 bases). The CDR3 runs 15 residues. V dropped 4 bases and J dropped 7 bases, with 19 bases sitting between them. The germline V gene encodes CDR1 LGHNA and CDR2 YSLEER. CDR3 sequence: CASSLTSGVSDEAFF. Written as DNA, the CDR3 is TGCGCCAGCAGCCTCACCTCGGGGGTAAGCGATGAAGCTTTCTTT.

This sequence joins TRBV9 and TRBJ2-5, with a possible D match to TRBD2 (7 bases). There are 16 residues in the CDR3. Germline CDR1 reads SGDLS; CDR2 reads YYNGEE. Trimming pared 0 bases from V and 3 bases from J, leaving 15 bases between. CDR3 nucleotides: TGTGCCAGCAGCGTAGGTCCTCGGGGGGCCGAAGAGACCCAGTACTTC. Its translation: CASSVGPRGAEETQYF. The full variable domain, rest sourced from reference TRBV9 and TRBJ2-5, is DSGVTQTPKHLITATGQRVTLRCSPRSGDLSVYWYQQSLDQGLQFLIQYYNGEERAKGNILERFSAQQFPDLHSELNLSSLELGDSALYFCASSVGPRGAEETQYFGPGTRLLVL.

The chain links TRBV6-4 to TRBJ1-1; no firm D call. The CDR3 has 13 amino acids. The ends were cut back, 5 bases at V and 1 base at J, with 8 bases in the middle. Looked up from germline, CDR1 is MRHNA and CDR2 is SNTAGT. The CDR3 bases are TGTGCCAGCAGTCTTCAGCCGAACACTGAAGCTTTCTTT. Its protein product is CASSLQPNTEAFF.

V is TRBV28 and J is TRBJ1-2; D is unclear. Looked up from germline, CDR1 is MDHEN and CDR2 is SYDVKM. The V and J ends lost 3 bases and 2 bases respectively, with 7 bases between them. CDR3 length: 13 amino acids. CDR3 DNA sequence: TGTGCCAGCAGTTTGGGCGGGAACTATGGCTACACCTTC. Translated: CASSLGGNYGYTF.

The chain joins TRBV28 to TRBJ2-5, with 9 bases matching TRBD2. The CDR3 length is 16 residues. Germline trimming cut 1 base from V and 5 bases from J; bases unmatched to any gene: 8. Germline CDR1 reads MDHEN; CDR2 reads SYDVKM. This CDR3 is CASSLYGRGGQETQYF. The CDR3 nucleotides read TGTGCCAGCAGTTTATATGGGCGGGGGGGCCAGGAGACCCAGTACTTC.

The chain carries TRBV7-2 and TRBJ2-1, with D possibly being TRBD2 (6 bases). Trimming shortened V by 3 bases and J by 10 bases, and 19 bases separated the two germline ends. This CDR3 has 15 residues. In germline, CDR1 is SGHTA, CDR2 FQGNSA. The CDR3: CASSFNRGNSGEQFF. CDR3 sequence (DNA): TGTGCCAGCAGCTTTAATCGGGGGAATTCAGGGGAGCAGTTCTTC.

The chain carries TRBV5-1 and TRBJ2-3; 9 bases are a match to TRBD2. The J segment lost 2 bases and the V segment lost 3 bases, leaving 13 bases of the junction unmatched. CDR3 size: 18 residues. Germline CDR1 is SGHRS and CDR2 is YFSETQ. As DNA, the CDR3 is TGCGCCAGCAGCTCCAGCCCCCCAGCGGGGGGCTCCACAGATACGCAGTATTTT. Protein: CASSSSPPAGGSTDTQYF.

V usage is TRBV29-1 and J usage is TRBJ2-1, with 7 bases lining up with TRBD1. The CDR3 consists of 14 residues. Trimming removed 6 bases from V and 0 bases from J; junction bases left unmatched: 5. CDR1 and CDR2 from the germline V gene are SQVTM and ANQGSEA. This CDR3 is CSVPGQSSYNEQFF. CDR3 DNA sequence: TGCAGCGTGCCGGGACAGAGCTCCTACAATGAGCAGTTCTTC.

This rearrangement joins TRBV28 to TRBJ2-7; 8 positions agree with TRBD2. Germline V gene sequence: CDR1 MDHEN, CDR2 SYDVKM. The CDR3 length is 15 residues. With 7 bases clipped from V and 6 bases from J, the junction kept 14 bases outside the gene matches. CDR3 in DNA: TGTGCCAGCACCCCTGGGGGCCGGGAGGGGGGCGAGCAGTACTTC. This encodes CASTPGGREGGEQYF.

The chain uses TRBV10-1 and TRBJ2-2; possible D gene TRBD2, 5 bases. The V gene lost 5 bases and the J gene lost 5 bases, with 9 bases spanning the gap. The CDR3 covers 13 residues. Germline lookup yields CDR1 WNHNN and CDR2 SYGVQD (reference sequence). CDR3 sequence: CASSLAGTGELFF. The DNA of the CDR3 is TGCGCCAGCAGTCTGGCGGGTACCGGGGAGCTGTTTTTT.

The genes are TRBV6-4 and TRBJ2-1, with 8 bases matching TRBD2. Germline V gene lookup returns CDR1 MRHNA and CDR2 SNTAGT. With 6 bases clipped from V and 4 bases from J, the junction kept 5 bases outside the gene matches. The CDR3 length is 14 residues. The CDR3: CASSLRGGYNEQFF. In nucleotides, the CDR3 is TGTGCCAGCAGCCTTCGGGGGGGATACAATGAGCAGTTCTTC.

The chain couples TRBV7-2 to TRBJ2-7, with D hard to call. The CDR3 has 15 amino acids. Germline CDR1 SGHTA, CDR2 FQGNSA. Trimming took 2 bases from V and 0 from J, leaving 11 bases between them. CDR3 protein: CASSLRPADSYEQYF. CDR3 coding DNA: TGTGCCAGCAGCTTAAGGCCAGCCGACTCCTACGAGCAGTACTTC.